These 3 T cell receptor beta chains were sequenced from one sample in a study of OX40 agonist ivuxolimab in advanced cancers. This table comes from immunoSEQ multiplex PCR, and its TCRdb copy is limited to in-frame clones, with some not included. The sample includes 65,000 to 75,000 clones, 85% to 90% seen only once; the top ten take less than 1%. Sequences were derived from CD4+ or CD8+ T cells sorted from blood, sampled in a trial of the OX40 agonist ivuxolimab. These TCRs come from an adult with an advanced solid tumor such as melanoma, head and neck, liver or kidney cancer.

J is TRBJ2-3 and V is TRBV5-1; TRBD1 is a possible D gene (5 bases). Germline loops: CDR1 SGHRS, CDR2 YFSETQ. This CDR3 has 14 residues. The V gene lost 0 bases and the J gene lost 5 bases, with 10 bases spanning the gap. CDR3 coding DNA: TGCGCCAGCAGCTTGGATGGGGCTGGAGATACGCAGTATTTT. Translated, it gives CASSLDGAGDTQYF.

CDR3 DNA sequence: TGTGCCAGCAATCAGGGCGCCCTAGCCTCGGGCGCTTTCTTT. This sequence encodes CASNQGALASGAFF. The rearrangement links TRBV27 to TRBJ1-1; tentative D call: TRBD1 (5 bases). The CDR3 has 14 residues. V shed 7 bases and J shed 11 bases, with 23 bases lying between them. CDR1 and CDR2 from the germline V gene are MNHEY and SMNVEV (reference sequence).

The chain has TRBV19 and TRBJ2-1; TRBD2 matches at 14 bases. The V gene's germline CDR1 is LNHDA and CDR2 SQIVND (reference sequence). V dropped 6 bases and J dropped 8; count of bases not matched to a gene: 12. The CDR3 is 17 residues long. The CDR3 is CASRPPGLAGGLDEQFF. The DNA for the CDR3 is TGTGCCAGTAGACCCCCCGGACTAGCGGGAGGACTCGATGAGCAGTTCTTC.